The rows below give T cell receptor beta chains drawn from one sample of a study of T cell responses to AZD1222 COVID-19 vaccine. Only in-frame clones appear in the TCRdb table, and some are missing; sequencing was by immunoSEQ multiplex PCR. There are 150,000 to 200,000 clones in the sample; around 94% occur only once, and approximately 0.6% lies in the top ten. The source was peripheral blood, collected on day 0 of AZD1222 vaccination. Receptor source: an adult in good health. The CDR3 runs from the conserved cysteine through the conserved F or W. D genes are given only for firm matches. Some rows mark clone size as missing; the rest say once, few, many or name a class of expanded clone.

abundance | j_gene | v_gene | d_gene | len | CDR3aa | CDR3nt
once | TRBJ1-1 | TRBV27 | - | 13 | CASGKMGRFEAFF | TGTGCCAGCGGGAAGATGGGACGGTTTGAAGCTTTCTTT
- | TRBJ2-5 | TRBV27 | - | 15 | CASSFRSAYQETQYF | TGTGCCAGCAGTTTCCGATCAGCGTACCAAGAGACCCAGTACTTC
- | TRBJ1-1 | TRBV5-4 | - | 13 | CASSQAMGTEAFF | TGTGCCAGCTCTCAGGCCATGGGGACTGAAGCTTTCTTT
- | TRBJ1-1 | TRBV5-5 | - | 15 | CASSLVGRRDTEAFF | TGTGCCAGCAGCTTGGTAGGGCGGCGGGACACTGAAGCTTTCTTT
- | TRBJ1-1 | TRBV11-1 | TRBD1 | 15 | CASSSGDRSNTEAFF | TGTGCCAGCAGCTCAGGGGACAGATCGAACACTGAAGCTTTCTTT
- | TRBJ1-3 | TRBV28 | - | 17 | CASSSLIGGLRGNTIYF | TGTGCCAGCAGCTCCTTAATTGGGGGGCTGAGGGGAAACACCATATATTTT
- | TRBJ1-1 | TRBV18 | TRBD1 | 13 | CASSQGVNTEAFF | TGTGCCAGCTCCCAGGGGGTGAACACTGAAGCTTTCTTT
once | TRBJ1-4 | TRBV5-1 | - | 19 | CASSPSGRGALDINEKLFF | TGCGCCAGCAGCCCCTCCGGCAGGGGCGCCCTAGATATTAATGAAAAACTGTTTTTT
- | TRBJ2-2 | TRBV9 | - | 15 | CASSVGGLNTGELFF | TGTGCCAGCAGCGTAGGGGGTCTTAACACCGGGGAGCTGTTTTTT
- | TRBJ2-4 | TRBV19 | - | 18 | CASWGTGLLVLAKNIQYF | TGTGCCAGTTGGGGAACGGGCCTTCTTGTACTAGCCAAAAACATTCAGTACTTC
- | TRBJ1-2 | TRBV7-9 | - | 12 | CASNSQDYGYTF | TGTGCCAGCAACTCACAGGACTATGGCTACACCTTC
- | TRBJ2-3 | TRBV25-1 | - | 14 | CASSDGVPTDTQYF | TGTGCCAGCAGTGACGGGGTACCAACAGATACGCAGTATTTT
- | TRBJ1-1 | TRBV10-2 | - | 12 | CASSSGNTEAFF | TGCGCCAGCAGCTCCGGGAACACTGAAGCTTTCTTT
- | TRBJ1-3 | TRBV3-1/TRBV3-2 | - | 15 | CASSPRPGTGNTIYF | TGTGCCAGCAGCCCTCGACCAGGGACTGGAAACACCATATATTTT
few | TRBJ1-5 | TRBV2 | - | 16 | CASRKEGTGINQPQHF | TGTGCCAGCCGAAAAGAGGGAACAGGGATCAATCAGCCCCAGCATTTT
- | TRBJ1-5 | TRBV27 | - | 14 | CASSLGSGNQPQHF | TGTGCCAGCAGTTTAGGTTCAGGGAATCAGCCCCAGCATTTT
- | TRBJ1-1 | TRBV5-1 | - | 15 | CASRERVDSYTEAFF | TGCGCCAGCAGGGAACGGGTGGACAGTTACACTGAAGCTTTCTTT
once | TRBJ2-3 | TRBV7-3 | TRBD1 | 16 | CASSSAGGGGTDTQYF | TGTGCCAGCAGCTCCGCAGGGGGCGGTGGCACAGATACGCAGTATTTT
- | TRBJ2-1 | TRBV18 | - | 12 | CASSPPRNEQFF | TGTGCCAGCTCCCCCCCCCGCAATGAGCAGTTCTTC
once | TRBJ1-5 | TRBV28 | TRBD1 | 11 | CASSFTGGSHF | TGTGCCAGCAGTTTTACAGGGGGCTCGCATTTT
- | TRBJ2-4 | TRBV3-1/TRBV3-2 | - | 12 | CASSPEGHIQYF | TGTGCCAGCAGTCCCGAAGGGCACATTCAGTACTTC
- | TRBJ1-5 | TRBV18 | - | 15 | CASSPSSGSNQPQHF | TGTGCCAGCTCACCTTCCTCGGGTAGCAATCAGCCCCAGCATTTT
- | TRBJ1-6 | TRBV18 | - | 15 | CASSPLGTAPSPLHF | TGTGCCAGCTCACCATTGGGGACTGCACCATCACCCCTCCACTTT
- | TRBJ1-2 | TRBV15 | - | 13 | CATSPPDTYGYTF | TGTGCCACCAGTCCTCCGGACACCTATGGCTACACCTTC
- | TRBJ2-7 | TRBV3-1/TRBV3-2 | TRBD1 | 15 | CASSPTRDSIYEQYF | TGTGCCAGCAGCCCGACCCGGGACAGCATTTACGAGCAGTACTTC
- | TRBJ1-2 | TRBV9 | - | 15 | CASSVVDRSNYGYTF | TGTGCCAGCAGCGTAGTTGACAGAAGCAACTATGGCTACACCTTC
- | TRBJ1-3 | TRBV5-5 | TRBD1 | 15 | CASSRDRNSGNTIYF | TGTGCCAGCAGCCGGGACAGGAACTCTGGAAACACCATATATTTT
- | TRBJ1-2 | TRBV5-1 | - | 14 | CASSSGGASYGYTF | TGCGCCAGCAGCTCGGGGGGCGCCTCCTATGGCTACACCTTC
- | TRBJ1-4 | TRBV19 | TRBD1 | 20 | CASSITLGGGHPTTNEKLFF | TGTGCCAGTAGTATAACCCTTGGAGGGGGCCATCCTACAACTAATGAAAAACTGTTTTTT
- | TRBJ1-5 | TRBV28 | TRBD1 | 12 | CATSTGDQPQHF | TGTGCCACTTCGACAGGGGACCAGCCCCAGCATTTT
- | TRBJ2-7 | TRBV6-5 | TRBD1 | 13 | CASQDRGIYEQYF | TGTGCCAGTCAGGACAGGGGAATCTACGAGCAGTACTTC
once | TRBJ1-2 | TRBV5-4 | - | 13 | CASSLVEGDGYTF | TGTGCCAGCAGCTTGGTGGAGGGCGATGGCTACACCTTC
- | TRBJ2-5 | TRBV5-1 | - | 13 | CASSLVPEETQYF | TGCGCCAGCAGCTTGGTTCCCGAAGAGACCCAGTACTTC
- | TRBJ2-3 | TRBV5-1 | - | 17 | CASSSAERTVGTDTQYF | TGCGCCAGCAGCTCAGCTGAACGGACAGTTGGCACAGATACGCAGTATTTT
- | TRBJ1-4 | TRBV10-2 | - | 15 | CASSDLQDQLGKLFF | TGCGCCAGCAGTGATTTACAGGATCAGCTGGGAAAACTGTTTTTT
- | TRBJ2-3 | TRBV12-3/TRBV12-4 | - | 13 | CASVLGDPDTQYF | TGTGCCAGCGTGCTCGGGGACCCAGATACGCAGTATTTT
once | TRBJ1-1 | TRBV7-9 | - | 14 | CASSLSGGITEAFF | TGTGCCAGCAGCTTATCTGGGGGCATCACTGAAGCTTTCTTT
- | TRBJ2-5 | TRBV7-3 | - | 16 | CASSLGSTVGSETQYF | TGTGCCAGCAGCTTAGGGAGTACGGTAGGGTCTGAGACCCAGTACTTC
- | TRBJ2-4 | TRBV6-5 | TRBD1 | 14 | CASTLDRVGNIQYF | TGTGCCAGCACATTAGACAGGGTGGGAAACATTCAGTACTTC
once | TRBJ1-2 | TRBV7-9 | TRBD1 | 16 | CASSLPGGVSSDGYTF | TGTGCCAGCAGCCTCCCAGGGGGGGTGTCATCAGATGGCTACACCTTC
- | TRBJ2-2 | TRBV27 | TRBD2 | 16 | CASSLGLAGNTGELFF | TGTGCCAGCAGTTTGGGGCTAGCGGGAAACACCGGGGAGCTGTTTTTT
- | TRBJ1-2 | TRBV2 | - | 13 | CASSVGGEAGYTF | TGTGCCAGCAGTGTCGGGGGGGAGGCGGGCTACACCTTC
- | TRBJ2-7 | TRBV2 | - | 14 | CASSESAGAYEQYF | TGTGCCAGCAGTGAATCGGCAGGGGCCTACGAGCAGTACTTC
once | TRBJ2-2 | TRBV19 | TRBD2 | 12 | CASSRGGWELFF | TGTGCCAGTAGTCGGGGGGGTTGGGAGCTGTTTTTT
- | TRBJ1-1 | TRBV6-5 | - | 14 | CASSYGQGNTEAFF | TGTGCCAGCAGTTACGGCCAGGGAAACACTGAAGCTTTCTTT
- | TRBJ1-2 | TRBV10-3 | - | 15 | CAITPSRDSLYGYTF | TGTGCCATCACACCGAGCAGGGACTCCCTCTATGGCTACACCTTC
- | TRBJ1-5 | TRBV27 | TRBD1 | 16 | CASSRKTGGIDQPQHF | TGTGCCAGCAGCCGCAAGACAGGGGGTATAGATCAGCCCCAGCATTTT
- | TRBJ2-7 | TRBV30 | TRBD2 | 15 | CAWSGTSGIPYEQYF | TGTGCCTGGAGCGGGACTAGCGGGATTCCCTACGAGCAGTACTTC
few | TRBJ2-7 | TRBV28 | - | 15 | CASSLSGTVKIGQYF | TGTGCCAGCAGTTTATCCGGGACGGTAAAAATCGGGCAGTACTTC
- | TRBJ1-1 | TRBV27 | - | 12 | CASRQGRTEAFF | TGTGCCAGCAGACAGGGTCGGACTGAAGCTTTCTTT
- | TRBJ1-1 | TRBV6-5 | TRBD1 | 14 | CASSRTGANTEAFF | TGTGCCAGCAGTCGGACAGGCGCAAACACTGAAGCTTTCTTT